This T cell receptor beta chain was captured in a study of CD8+ T cells in alopecia areata. Study summary: A regimen of oral tofacitinib, 5 to 10 mg twice daily, was given to treated patients. Overall study results and limits: Alopecia totalis/universalis scalp especially showed more expanded CD8+ clones than normal scalp. Because of a solitary nonresponder, the connection of baseline CD8+ expansion to response stays uncertain.

RNA extraction and reverse transcription yielded cDNA as sequencing template. Assay: immunoSEQ multiplex PCR; the TCRdb copy retains only in-frame clones and omits some. The sample gives approximately 210,000 clones, approximately 72% of which show up once; over 1% is in the top ten. Indicated treatment: oral pan-JAK inhibitor, 5-10 mg twice daily. A remark on this clone: What it binds is unknown.

The germline V gene encodes CDR1 SGHDT and CDR2 YYEEEE. This CDR3 is 16 amino acids long. Trimming stripped 0 bases from V and 1 base from J, with 10 bases between. The sequence derives from a human donor with alopecia areata. The sequencing used CD4+ T cells sorted from blood, collected around week 42, from a patient treated with tofacitinib. The genes are TRBV5-6 and TRBJ2-2; possibly TRBD2 for D (6 bases). CDR3: CASSLGQGGNTGELFF. In DNA, the CDR3 is TGTGCCAGCAGCTTGGGGCAGGGAGGGAACACCGGGGAGCTGTTTTTT.